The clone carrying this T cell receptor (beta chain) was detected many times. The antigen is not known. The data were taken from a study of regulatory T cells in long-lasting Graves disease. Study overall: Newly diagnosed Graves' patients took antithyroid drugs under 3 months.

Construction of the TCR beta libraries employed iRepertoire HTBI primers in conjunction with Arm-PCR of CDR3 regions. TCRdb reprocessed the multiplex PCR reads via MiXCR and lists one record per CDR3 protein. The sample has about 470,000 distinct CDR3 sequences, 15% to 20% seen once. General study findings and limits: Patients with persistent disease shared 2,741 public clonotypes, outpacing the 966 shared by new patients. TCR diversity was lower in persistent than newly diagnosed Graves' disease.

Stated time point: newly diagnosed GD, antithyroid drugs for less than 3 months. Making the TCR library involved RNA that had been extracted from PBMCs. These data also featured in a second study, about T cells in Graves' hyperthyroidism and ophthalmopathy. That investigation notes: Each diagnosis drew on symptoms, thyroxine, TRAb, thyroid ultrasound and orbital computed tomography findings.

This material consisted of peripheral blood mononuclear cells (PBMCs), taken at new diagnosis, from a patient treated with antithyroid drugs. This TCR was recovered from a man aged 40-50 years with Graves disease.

CDR3 nucleotide sequence: TGCAGCTCCCTCGGGGGGGCAGGAGATACGCAGTATTTT. Protein product: CSSLGGAGDTQYF. This sequence joins TRBV29-1 and TRBJ2-3; 8 nucleotides match TRBD2. The CDR3 is made up of 13 amino acids. CDR1 is SQVTM and CDR2 is ANQGSEA in the germline V gene. Trimming removed 8 bases from V and 5 bases from J; junction bases left unmatched: 9.